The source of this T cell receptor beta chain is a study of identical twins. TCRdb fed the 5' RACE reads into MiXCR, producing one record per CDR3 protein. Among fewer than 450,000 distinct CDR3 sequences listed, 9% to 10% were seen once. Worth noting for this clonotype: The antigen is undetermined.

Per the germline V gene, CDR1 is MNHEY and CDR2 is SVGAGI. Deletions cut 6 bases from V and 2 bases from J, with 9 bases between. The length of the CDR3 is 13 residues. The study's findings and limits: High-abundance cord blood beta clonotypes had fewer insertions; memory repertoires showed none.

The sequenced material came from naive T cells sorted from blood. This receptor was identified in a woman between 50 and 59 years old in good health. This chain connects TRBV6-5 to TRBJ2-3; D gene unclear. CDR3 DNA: TGTGCCAGCAGCTCCCTCCCCACAGATACGCAGTATTTT. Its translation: CASSSLPTDTQYF.